The 25 T cell receptor beta chains below come from one sample, sequenced in a study of cytomegalovirus exposure and HLA in healthy donors. TCRdb keeps only in-frame clones here, not all; method: immunoSEQ multiplex PCR. The repertoire has roughly 190,000 clones, more than 70% of them found once; the top ten carry approximately 1.5%. Sequencing was carried out using PBMCs. The origin of the receptors is a young woman in good health and CMV-seronegative.

The rearrangement joins TRBV9 to TRBJ1-1; TRBD1 is a possible D gene (5 bases). V lost 4 bases and J lost 0, with 19 bases in between. Per the germline V gene, CDR1 is SGDLS and CDR2 is YYNGEE. The CDR3 has 17 amino acids. As DNA, the CDR3 is TGTGCCAGCAGCCCTCAGGGTCAAGGAAGAATGAACACTGAAGCTTTCTTT. Amino acids: CASSPQGQGRMNTEAFF.

The chain is built from TRBV25-1 and TRBJ1-2; no clear D gene. There are 15 residues in the CDR3. V was shortened by 5 bases and J by 1 base, with 14 bases between the two germline ends. Germline loops: CDR1 MGHDK, CDR2 SYGVNS. The CDR3 region is CASSPPSLFNYGYTF. For the CDR3, the DNA is TGTGCCAGCAGTCCCCCTAGTTTGTTTAACTATGGCTACACCTTC.

The rearrangement joins TRBV25-1 to TRBJ1-4; D is perhaps TRBD1 (6 bases). V shed 5 bases and J shed 1 base, with 14 bases lying between them. The V gene's germline CDR1 is MGHDK and CDR2 SYGVNS. The CDR3 extends over 16 amino acids. The chain's CDR3 is CASSWGRGGTNEKLFF. The CDR3 DNA is TGTGCCAGCAGTTGGGGCAGGGGCGGAACTAATGAAAAACTGTTTTTT.

The chain recombines TRBV11-1 with TRBJ1-2; no reliable D call. Germline lookup yields CDR1 SGHAT and CDR2 FQDESV (reference sequence). There are 13 residues in the CDR3. Trimming cost V 7 bases and J 8 bases, with 17 bases left between them. This chain's CDR3 is CASNHEGEGGYTF. CDR3 nucleotides: TGTGCCAGCAACCACGAGGGTGAGGGCGGCTACACCTTC. Together with reference TRBV11-1 and TRBJ1-2, the CDR3 gives the full variable domain: EAEVAQSPRYKITEKSQAVAFWCDPISGHATLYWYRQILGQGPELLVQFQDESVVDDSQLPKDRFSAERLKGVDSTLKIQPAELGDSAMYLCASNHEGEGGYTFGSGTRLTVV.

The chain combines TRBV7-2 with TRBJ1-1; tentatively, D is TRBD1 (5 bases). The germline V gene encodes CDR1 SGHTA and CDR2 FQGNSA. This CDR3 contains 13 residues. Trimming removed 5 bases at V and 1 base at J, with 8 bases between. The CDR3 DNA follows: TGTGCCAGCAGCCTACAGGCGAACACTGAAGCTTTCTTT. Residues: CASSLQANTEAFF.

V usage is TRBV6-4 and J usage is TRBJ2-1; 16 positions agree with TRBD2. The CDR3 is 19 amino acids. Germline assignment: CDR1 MRHNA and CDR2 SNTAGT. After removal of 2 bases from V and 8 bases from J, the junction contained 12 bases not matched to a gene. DNA of the CDR3: TGTGCCAGCAGTGACCAGCCCCCGGGACTAGCGGGAGGGCCCGATGAGCAGTTCTTC. Translation: CASSDQPPGLAGGPDEQFF.

The V call is TRBV5-8, the J call TRBJ2-5; 11 bases line up with TRBD1. J lost 4 bases, V lost 4 bases, and 6 bases had no gene match. This CDR3 has 15 residues. Germline V gene lookup returns CDR1 SGHTS and CDR2 YDEGEE. Here the CDR3 reads CASSPGQGAGETQYF. CDR3 bases: TGTGCCAGCAGCCCAGGACAGGGGGCCGGAGAGACCCAGTACTTC.

The gene calls are TRBV7-9 and TRBJ2-4; 15 bases fit TRBD2. The CDR3 is made up of 18 amino acids. The V and J ends lost 6 bases and 0 bases, in that order; junction bases with no gene match: 6. The germline gives CDR1 SEHNR, CDR2 FQNEAQ (reference sequence). The CDR3 nucleotides are TGTGCCAGCAGAGGACTAGCGGGGGGGCCAGGAGCCAAAAACATTCAGTACTTC. It specifies CASRGLAGGPGAKNIQYF.

The J gene is TRBJ2-7, the V gene TRBV27; D is undetermined. The germline V and J ends were trimmed by 4 bases and 0 bases, with 7 bases remaining between them. The length of the CDR3 is 13 residues. Germline values: CDR1 MNHEY, CDR2 SMNVEV (reference sequence). The DNA of the CDR3 is TGTGCCAGCAGTTCCCTAAGCTCCTACGAGCAGTACTTC. It yields the protein CASSSLSSYEQYF.

The chain combines TRBV25-1 with TRBJ1-1; TRBD1 matches at 9 bases. With V trimmed by 2 bases and J by 0 bases, 4 bases remained unmatched. This CDR3 is built from 16 residues. Germline V gene sequence: CDR1 MGHDK, CDR2 SYGVNS. CDR3 residues: CASSERGQGLNTEAFF. CDR3 nucleotide sequence: TGTGCCAGCAGTGAAAGGGGACAGGGTCTGAACACTGAAGCTTTCTTT.

V gene TRBV5-6 combines with J gene TRBJ1-2, with D uncertain. The CDR3 runs to 14 residues. The V end lost 0 bases, the J end lost 0 bases, and 6 bases lay between the germline ends. Germline V lookup: CDR1 SGHDT, CDR2 YYEEEE. The CDR3 region has the DNA TGTGCCAGCAGCTTGGCCCAGACTAACTATGGCTACACCTTC. Protein product: CASSLAQTNYGYTF.

The DNA for the CDR3 is TGTGCCAGTAGTATCGCAGCGGGGGCGCCAAACGAGCAGTACTTC. Amino acid sequence: CASSIAAGAPNEQYF. The chain has TRBV19 and TRBJ2-7; 8 bases fit TRBD2. The CDR3 consists of 15 residues. From germline, CDR1 is LNHDA and CDR2 SQIVND (reference sequence). V lost 3 bases to trimming and J lost 5 bases; unmatched junction nucleotides: 9.

The V and J genes are TRBV28 and TRBJ1-2; no clear D gene. V was clipped by 3 bases and J by 2 bases, with 7 bases between them. Germline V CDR1 and CDR2: MDHEN, SYDVKM. CDR3 length equals 13 residues. CDR3 loop: CASSFGQNYGYTF. The CDR3 DNA is TGTGCCAGCAGTTTTGGGCAGAACTATGGCTACACCTTC.

This chain links TRBV30 with TRBJ1-5; D is unresolved. Germline loops: CDR1 GTSNPN, CDR2 SVGIG (reference sequence). Trimming removed 4 bases at V and 4 bases at J, with 11 bases between. The CDR3 totals 13 residues. The CDR3 sequence: CAWNHRDNQPQHF. The CDR3 DNA is TGTGCCTGGAATCACCGGGATAATCAGCCCCAGCATTTT.

This clone was seen many times. The rearrangement uses TRBV11-2 and TRBJ1-1; maybe TRBD1 (5 bases). This CDR3 spans 13 amino acids. Trimming took off 5 bases at V and 6 bases at J, with 13 bases between the two ends. Germline CDR1 and CDR2: SGHAT and FQNNGV. Here the CDR3 reads CASSITQGSEAFF. The CDR3 DNA reads as TGTGCCAGCAGCATAACCCAGGGCTCTGAAGCTTTCTTT.

The chain joins TRBV2 to TRBJ2-2, with TRBD1 matching over 9 bases. The CDR3 contains 17 residues. Per the germline V gene, CDR1 is SNHLY and CDR2 is FYNNEI. J lost 7 bases, V lost 6 bases, and 15 bases had no gene match. The CDR3: CASRKGTGIIQGGELFF. In nucleotides, the CDR3 is TGTGCCAGCAGAAAAGGGACAGGGATAATTCAGGGCGGGGAGCTGTTTTTT.

The rearrangement joins TRBV19 to TRBJ2-5; tentative D call: TRBD1 (6 bases). The CDR3 contains 14 residues. In germline, CDR1 is LNHDA, CDR2 SQIVND (reference sequence). V was shortened by 7 bases and J by 1 base, with 13 bases between the two germline ends. The CDR3 DNA reads TGTGCCAGTATGGAAGGCAGGGGCCAAGAGACCCAGTACTTC. Amino acids: CASMEGRGQETQYF.

This clone occurred a few times. This chain joins TRBV2 and TRBJ2-7, with 9 bases identical to TRBD2. V shed 10 bases, J shed 0 bases, and the junction held 4 bases outside the gene matches. The CDR3 consists of 13 residues. Per the germline V gene, CDR1 is SNHLY and CDR2 is FYNNEI. CDR3 sequence reads: CATLAGNSYEQYF. The CDR3 region has the DNA TGTGCCACGCTAGCGGGGAACTCCTACGAGCAGTACTTC.

The chain employs TRBV27 and TRBJ1-4; TRBD1 matches at 8 bases. With V trimmed by 7 bases and J by 0 bases, 7 bases remained unmatched. This CDR3 is 16 amino acids long. Germline V gives CDR1 MNHEY, CDR2 SMNVEV (reference sequence). CDR3 protein: CASKQGAPATNEKLFF. In DNA, the CDR3 is TGTGCCAGCAAGCAGGGGGCCCCTGCAACTAATGAAAAACTGTTTTTT.

The chain is built from TRBV6-5 and TRBJ2-1, with D perhaps matching TRBD2 (5 bases). Germline V CDR1 and CDR2: MNHEY, SVGAGI. The V end lost 7 bases, the J end lost 6 bases, and 16 bases lay between the germline ends. The CDR3 is made up of 14 amino acids. The CDR3 nucleotides read TGTGCCAGCACGTCAACCCTAAGCGGCAATGAGCAGTTCTTC. Translation gives CASTSTLSGNEQFF.

The chain employs TRBV9 and TRBJ1-1, with D perhaps TRBD1 (5 bases). V was pared by 4 bases and J by 4 bases, with 14 bases between. The CDR3 is 14 amino acids. The V gene's germline CDR1 is SGDLS and CDR2 YYNGEE. As DNA, the CDR3 is TGTGCCAGCAGCCCTTCAGGGTTTAGCACTGAAGCTTTCTTT. Encoded protein: CASSPSGFSTEAFF.

The rearrangement links TRBV11-1 to TRBJ2-5, with D possibly matching TRBD1 (7 bases). Germline loops: CDR1 SGHAT, CDR2 FQDESV (reference sequence). Trimming took 1 base from V and 4 from J, leaving 19 bases between them. The CDR3 is 17 amino acids. In nucleotides, the CDR3 is TGTGCCAGCAGCTTAGTTCGGAGGGGGCGAGCGGGAGAGACCCAGTACTTC. It translates to CASSLVRRGRAGETQYF.

CDR3 in amino acids: CASSFASGGFDNEQFF. CDR3 DNA sequence: TGTGCCAGCAGCTTCGCTAGCGGGGGGTTCGACAATGAGCAGTTCTTC. The chain carries TRBV7-3 and TRBJ2-1; 11 positions agree with TRBD2. CDR1 and CDR2 (germline): SGHTA, FQGTGA. V was pared by 3 bases and J by 5 bases, with 6 bases of the junction left unmatched. The CDR3 consists of 16 residues.

The V call is TRBV11-2, the J call TRBJ2-2, with D tentatively TRBD1 (6 bases). The CDR3 has 15 residues. Trimming took off 4 bases at V and 6 bases at J, with 15 bases between the two ends. From germline, CDR1 is SGHAT and CDR2 FQNNGV. Here the CDR3 reads CASSSHYRAPGELFF. CDR3 sequence (DNA): TGTGCCAGCAGCTCCCATTACAGGGCCCCCGGGGAGCTGTTTTTT.

This clone is a singleton in its sample. The chain uses TRBV7-6 and TRBJ1-2; the D gene is possibly TRBD1 (5 bases). The CDR3 extends over 16 amino acids. CDR1 SGHVS and CDR2 FNYEAQ come from the germline V gene. Trimming cost V 4 bases and J 0 bases, with 15 bases left between them. CDR3 region: CASSSQGGYSNYGYTF. CDR3 nucleotide sequence: TGTGCCAGCAGCTCTCAGGGCGGATACTCTAACTATGGCTACACCTTC.